This T cell receptor (beta chain) comes out of a study of cytomegalovirus exposure and HLA in healthy donors. Regarding the study as a whole: Upon later analysis, TCR association rates were observed to vary by HLA locus, being highest for DRB1 and lowest for HLA-C. Data from an earlier analysis indicated that most TCR beta V segments were productive either about 87% or about 30% of the time.

V was pared by 4 bases and J by 3 bases, with 1 base of the junction left unmatched. Looked up from germline, CDR1 is SGHRS and CDR2 is YFSETQ. The CDR3 contains 12 residues. Participants comprised healthy donors of bone marrow. Primers included in the PCR were 60 Vbeta and 13 Jbeta primers. In the study's own analysis: A later analysis counted around 80 million unique TCR beta chains, some 10 million shared. Method: immunoSEQ multiplex PCR; TCRdb's copy keeps in-frame clones and lacks some. That table supplies the V and J calls and clone size; D and trimming were determined from the DNA. The profile shows 95,000 to 150,000 clones, approximately 80% of them singletons. This clone was counted between two and nine times. Its antigen remains unknown.

This clonotype was sampled from a man aged 45-65 years in good health and CMV-seronegative. This chain joins TRBV5-1 and TRBJ2-7; TRBD2 matches 7 bases. Sequencing was carried out using PBMCs. The CDR3 DNA reads TGCGCCAGCAGCCGGACTAGCTACGAGCAGTACTTC. The encoded protein is CASSRTSYEQYF.